One and the same sample provided the 9 T cell receptor beta chains below, sequenced in a study of shared clonotypes between healthy human individuals. Method: immunoSEQ multiplex PCR; TCRdb's copy keeps in-frame clones and lacks some. In the table there are about 360,000 clones, roughly 80% of which are singletons. Sequenced material: memory CD4+ T cells sorted from blood. Described subset: CD45RA-negative fraction. These receptors all stem from a man aged 25-45 years in good health.

CDR3 bases: TGCGCCAGCAGACGGGGGATCGGAATATACAATGAGCAGTTCTTC. Amino acid sequence: CASRRGIGIYNEQFF. The chain has TRBV5-1 and TRBJ2-1; a possible D gene is TRBD2 (6 bases). V gave up 5 bases and J gave up 4 bases, with 16 bases separating them. Germline assignment: CDR1 SGHRS and CDR2 YFSETQ. CDR3 size: 15 residues. The complete variable domain, with remaining parts taken from reference TRBV5-1 and TRBJ2-1, reads KAGVTQTPRYLIKTRGQQVTLSCSPISGHRSVSWYQQTPGQGLQFLFEYFSETQRNKGNFPGRFSGRQFSNSRSEMNVSTLELGDSALYLCASRRGIGIYNEQFFGPGTRLTVL.

V gene TRBV5-1 combines with J gene TRBJ2-1, with 9 bases matching TRBD1. In germline, CDR1 is SGHRS, CDR2 YFSETQ. This CDR3 is built from 15 residues. Trimming at V came to 2 bases and at J to 7 bases, leaving 7 bases not matched to a gene. The CDR3 DNA sequence: TGCGCCAGCAGCTTTTCCGGGACAGGGTGGAATGAGCAGTTCTTC. This translates into CASSFSGTGWNEQFF.

This clone was observed a handful of times. The V and J genes are TRBV5-1 and TRBJ2-7; 9 bases line up with TRBD1. J lost 6 bases, V lost 3 bases, and 7 bases had no gene match. Germline CDR1 SGHRS, CDR2 YFSETQ. This CDR3 comprises 14 residues. In DNA form, the CDR3 reads TGCGCCAGCAGCTCCCGGGACAGGGTCTCCGAGCAGTACTTC. This translates into CASSSRDRVSEQYF. Looking up the rest from reference TRBV5-1 and TRBJ2-7 gives the full variable domain: KAGVTQTPRYLIKTRGQQVTLSCSPISGHRSVSWYQQTPGQGLQFLFEYFSETQRNKGNFPGRFSGRQFSNSRSEMNVSTLELGDSALYLCASSSRDRVSEQYFGPGTRLTVT.

With respect to this clone: Other DNA sequences from this sample encode an identical CDR3 as well. This chain links TRBV7-9 with TRBJ1-1; D is unresolved. Germline CDR1 SEHNR, CDR2 FQNEAQ (reference sequence). Trimming took 2 bases from V and 4 from J, leaving 8 bases between them. The length of the CDR3 is 13 residues. The CDR3 region is CASSLSEGTEAFF. The CDR3 region has the DNA TGTGCCAGCAGCTTATCCGAGGGCACTGAAGCTTTCTTT.

This clone showed up many times. The V and J genes are TRBV10-2 and TRBJ1-3; TRBD1 aligns across 7 bases. Germline assignment: CDR1 WSHSY and CDR2 SAAADI. This CDR3 region has 13 residues. The junction had 4 bases not matched to a gene; V was cut back by 6 bases and J by 5 bases. For the CDR3, the DNA is TGCGCCAGCAGCGCCAGGGGGAGAAACACCATATATTTT. It encodes CASSARGRNTIYF.

The chain is built from TRBV7-8 and TRBJ2-3; TRBD1 agrees at 9 bases. CDR3 size: 16 residues. V trimming: 6 bases; J trimming: 0 bases; junction bases outside the gene matches: 7. CDR1 SGHVS and CDR2 FQNEAQ come from the germline V gene. For the CDR3, the DNA is TGTGCCAGCAGAAAGGGGACAGGGACTAGCACAGATACGCAGTATTTT. Amino acids: CASRKGTGTSTDTQYF.

This clone showed up just once. DNA of the CDR3: TGTGCCAGCAGCTTAGATCCGAGAGGTTTGACTAACTATGGCTACACCTTC. Its translation is CASSLDPRGLTNYGYTF. The chain employs TRBV11-3 and TRBJ1-2; D unclear. Trimming left V 0 bases short and J 0 bases short, with 14 bases between. The CDR3 is 17 amino acids. The germline CDR1 and CDR2 sequences are SGHNT and YENEEA.

The sample holds a few counts of this clone. This chain uses TRBV2 with TRBJ1-1; maybe TRBD1 (5 bases). CDR1 SNHLY and CDR2 FYNNEI come from the germline V gene. This CDR3 is 15 amino acids long. Trimming took off 4 bases at V and 2 bases at J, with 14 bases between the two ends. The CDR3 DNA reads TGTGCCAGCAGTGCGGAAGGGGCTATCAACACTGAAGCTTTCTTT. Amino acids: CASSAEGAINTEAFF.

This clone was counted a single time. The V call is TRBV19, the J call TRBJ1-2; no firm D call. Germline lookup yields CDR1 LNHDA and CDR2 SQIVND (reference sequence). V was clipped by 1 base and J by 2 bases, with 11 bases between them. CDR3 size: 15 residues. The CDR3 bases are TGTGCCAGTAGTATAGCCCTAGGTATCAACTATGGCTACACCTTC. This codes for CASSIALGINYGYTF. Drawing the rest from reference TRBV19 and TRBJ1-2, the complete variable domain is DGGITQSPKYLFRKEGQNVTLSCEQNLNHDAMYWYRQDPGQGLRLIYYSQIVNDFQKGDIAEGYSVSREKKESFPLTVTSAQKNPTAFYLCASSIALGINYGYTFGSGTRLTVV.